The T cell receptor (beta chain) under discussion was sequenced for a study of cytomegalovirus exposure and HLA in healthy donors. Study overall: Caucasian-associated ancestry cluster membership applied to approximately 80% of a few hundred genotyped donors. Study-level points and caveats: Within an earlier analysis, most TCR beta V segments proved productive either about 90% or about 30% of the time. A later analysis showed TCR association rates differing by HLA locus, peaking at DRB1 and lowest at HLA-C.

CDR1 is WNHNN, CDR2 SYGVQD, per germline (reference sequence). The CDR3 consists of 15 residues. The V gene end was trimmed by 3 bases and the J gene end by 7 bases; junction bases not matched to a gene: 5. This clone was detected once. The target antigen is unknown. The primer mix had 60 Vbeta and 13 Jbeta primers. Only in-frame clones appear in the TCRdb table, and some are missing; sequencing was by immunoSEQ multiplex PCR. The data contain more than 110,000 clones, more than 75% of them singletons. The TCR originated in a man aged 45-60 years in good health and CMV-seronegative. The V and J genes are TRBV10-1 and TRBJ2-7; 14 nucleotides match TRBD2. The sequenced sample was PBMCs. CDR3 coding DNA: TGCGCCAGCAGTGATGGGACTAGCGGGAGTCGGGAGCAGTACTTC. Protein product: CASSDGTSGSREQYF.